This T cell receptor beta chain was captured by sequencing in a study of blood T cell repertoires in COVID-19. Study summary: The analysed material was cDNA or gDNA that came from T cells, B-cell-depleted T cells, or PBMCs.

V shed 1 base, J shed 8 bases, and the junction held 6 bases outside the gene matches. Germline V gene data show CDR1 as SGHDT and CDR2 as YYEEEE. There are 14 residues in the CDR3. Source study methods: The assay estimated nucleated cells by amplifying reference gene primers. Assay: immunoSEQ multiplex PCR; the TCRdb copy retains only in-frame clones and omits some. V, J and clone size are those of that table, while D and trimming were read from the DNA. Of approximately 140,000 clones in the sample, 84% were seen once. The V call is TRBV5-6, the J call TRBJ2-4; 7 bases fit TRBD2. The sequence derives from a human donor in a cohort sampled during active COVID-19. The sample consisted of peripheral blood. The CDR3 here is CASSLSGGGYIQYF. For the CDR3, the DNA is TGTGCCAGCAGCTTGTCCGGCGGGGGTTACATTCAGTACTTC.